This section outlines one T cell receptor beta chain sequence together with its context. TCRdb keeps only in-frame clones here, not all; method: immunoSEQ multiplex PCR. This table has about 1.5 million clones, approximately 98% appearing once. The data were taken from a study of shared clonotypes between healthy human individuals. The CDR3 length is 18 residues. The germline V gene encodes CDR1 MGHRA and CDR2 YSYEKL. The trim removed 4 bases at V and 6 bases at J, leaving 14 bases unmatched. The receptor comes from a man younger than 40 in good health. The sequencing input was naive CD4+ T cells sorted from blood. Subset here: CD45RA+ positively selected. The chain carries TRBV4-1 and TRBJ2-7, with 14 bases aligning to TRBD2. This CDR3 is CASSPGPGLAGVYREQYF. DNA for the CDR3: TGCGCCAGCAGCCCTGGTCCGGGACTAGCGGGAGTTTATCGCGAGCAGTACTTC.